This is a list of T cell receptor beta chains from one sample in a study of blood T cell repertoires in COVID-19. The method was immunoSEQ multiplex PCR; TCRdb's version includes in-frame clones alone and lacks a portion of them. The sample yields about 370,000 clones, more than 80% seen once. The specimen sequenced was peripheral blood. The source is a woman under 40 with COVID-19, enrolled during active disease. The CDR3 runs from the conserved cysteine through the conserved F or W. Fields, in order: J gene, D gene, clone size, V gene, CDR3 protein, CDR3 DNA. D genes are given only for firm matches. A row's size may be missing; if present it is once, few, many or a size class.

J: TRBJ2-5; D: -; size: -; V: TRBV11-2; CDR3: CASSSSAEVLWETQYF; DNA: TGTGCCAGCAGCTCGTCGGCGGAGGTTTTATGGGAGACCCAGTACTTC
J: TRBJ1-5; D: TRBD1; size: -; V: TRBV4-1; CDR3: CASSQTGVGQPQHF; DNA: TGCGCCAGCAGCCAAACAGGGGTCGGTCAGCCCCAGCATTTT
J: TRBJ1-2; D: -; size: once; V: TRBV6-2/TRBV6-3; CDR3: CASSRTVNYGYTF; DNA: TGTGCCAGCAGTAGGACAGTTAACTATGGCTACACCTTC
J: TRBJ1-1; D: -; size: -; V: TRBV6-5; CDR3: CASSYSAGAFF; DNA: TGTGCCAGCAGTTACAGCGCTGGGGCTTTCTTT
J: TRBJ1-1; D: -; size: -; V: TRBV7-9; CDR3: CASSLGSGVNTEAFF; DNA: TGTGCCAGCAGCTTAGGGTCCGGGGTGAACACTGAAGCTTTCTTT
J: TRBJ1-4; D: -; size: -; V: TRBV5-1; CDR3: CASSLVPGKQVNEKLFF; DNA: TGCGCCAGCAGCTTGGTCCCAGGGAAGCAGGTTAATGAAAAACTGTTTTTT
J: TRBJ2-3; D: -; size: -; V: TRBV25-1; CDR3: CASSAVVGGADTDTQYF; DNA: TGTGCCAGCAGTGCTGTAGTGGGGGGGGCGGACACAGATACGCAGTATTTT
J: TRBJ2-3; D: TRBD1; size: -; V: TRBV14; CDR3: CASSLRTGALSTDTQYF; DNA: TGTGCCAGCAGCCTCCGGACAGGGGCGCTTAGCACAGATACGCAGTATTTT
J: TRBJ2-5; D: TRBD2; size: -; V: TRBV7-2; CDR3: CASSFPLAGGDQETQYF; DNA: TGTGCCAGCAGCTTCCCACTAGCGGGGGGCGATCAAGAGACCCAGTACTTC
J: TRBJ1-3; D: -; size: -; V: TRBV10-3; CDR3: CAISERSGELSGNTIYF; DNA: TGTGCCATCAGTGAAAGATCCGGGGAGCTCTCTGGAAACACCATATATTTT
J: TRBJ1-2; D: TRBD1; size: -; V: TRBV28; CDR3: CASSHSQGATNNYGYTF; DNA: TGTGCCAGCAGTCATTCTCAGGGGGCGACGAATAACTATGGCTACACCTTC
J: TRBJ1-1; D: -; size: -; V: TRBV14; CDR3: CASSQGALQGPPFRTEAFF; DNA: TGTGCCAGCAGCCAAGGGGCACTCCAGGGGCCCCCGTTTCGCACTGAAGCTTTCTTT
J: TRBJ1-2; D: -; size: -; V: TRBV19; CDR3: CASSRLRDSYGYTF; DNA: TGTGCCAGTAGTAGGCTCCGGGACTCCTATGGCTACACCTTC
J: TRBJ2-3; D: -; size: -; V: TRBV11-2; CDR3: CASSLDLAAGPADTQYF; DNA: TGTGCCAGCAGCTTAGATCTCGCAGCGGGCCCCGCAGATACGCAGTATTTT
J: TRBJ2-1; D: TRBD2; size: few; V: TRBV4-3; CDR3: CASSQTSGSAVEQFF; DNA: TGCGCCAGCAGCCAAACAAGCGGGAGCGCCGTTGAGCAGTTCTTC
J: TRBJ1-5; D: -; size: -; V: TRBV7-2; CDR3: CASSSDSNQPQHF; DNA: TGTGCCAGCAGCAGCGATAGCAATCAGCCCCAGCATTTT
J: TRBJ1-6; D: -; size: few; V: TRBV6-6; CDR3: CASSDSLYNSPLHF; DNA: TGTGCCAGCAGCGACAGTCTCTATAATTCACCCCTCCACTTT
J: TRBJ2-3; D: -; size: -; V: TRBV9; CDR3: CASRGVTDTQYF; DNA: TGTGCCAGCAGAGGGGTCACAGATACGCAGTATTTT
J: TRBJ1-2; D: TRBD1; size: -; V: TRBV19; CDR3: CASTTDRGLYGYTF; DNA: TGTGCCAGTACCACGGACAGGGGGCTCTATGGCTACACCTTC
J: TRBJ2-1; D: TRBD2; size: -; V: TRBV9; CDR3: CASSGTGLAGESKSSYNEQFF; DNA: TGTGCCAGCAGCGGAACGGGACTAGCGGGAGAATCCAAAAGCTCCTACAATGAGCAGTTCTTC
J: TRBJ1-5; D: TRBD1; size: -; V: TRBV2; CDR3: CASRGTENQPQHF; DNA: TGTGCCAGCAGAGGGACAGAGAATCAGCCCCAGCATTTT
J: TRBJ2-3; D: TRBD2; size: -; V: TRBV5-5; CDR3: CASSFVGTSIDTQYF; DNA: TGTGCCAGCAGCTTTGTGGGGACTAGCATAGATACGCAGTATTTT
J: TRBJ2-1; D: -; size: -; V: TRBV14; CDR3: CASSQVADDNEQFF; DNA: TGTGCCAGCAGCCAAGTGGCGGATGACAATGAGCAGTTCTTC
J: TRBJ1-4; D: -; size: -; V: TRBV28; CDR3: CASTPWREIEKLFF; DNA: TGTGCCAGCACCCCGTGGCGGGAGATCGAAAAACTGTTTTTT
J: TRBJ2-5; D: -; size: once; V: TRBV7-2; CDR3: CASSLSRVQETQYF; DNA: TGTGCCAGCAGCTTGTCCAGGGTCCAAGAGACCCAGTACTTC
J: TRBJ2-3; D: TRBD2; size: -; V: TRBV6-5; CDR3: CASSLWGLAADTQYF; DNA: TGTGCCAGCAGTTTGTGGGGACTAGCAGCAGATACGCAGTATTTT
J: TRBJ2-1; D: TRBD2; size: -; V: TRBV7-2; CDR3: CASSLDPAGDNEQFF; DNA: TGTGCCAGCAGCTTAGATCCAGCGGGAGACAATGAGCAGTTCTTC
J: TRBJ1-1; D: TRBD1; size: -; V: TRBV9; CDR3: CASSQTGGRSTEAFF; DNA: TGTGCCAGCAGCCAGACAGGGGGCAGGAGCACTGAAGCTTTCTTT
J: TRBJ1-5; D: TRBD1; size: -; V: TRBV19; CDR3: CASNPTGVRGQPQHF; DNA: TGTGCCAGTAACCCGACAGGGGTTCGGGGTCAGCCCCAGCATTTT
J: TRBJ2-5; D: -; size: -; V: TRBV3-1/TRBV3-2; CDR3: CASSQPPVQETQYF; DNA: TGTGCCAGCAGCCAACCTCCAGTCCAAGAGACCCAGTACTTC
J: TRBJ1-5; D: -; size: once; V: TRBV28; CDR3: CASSLGQGRQPQHF; DNA: TGTGCCAGCAGTCTTGGGCAGGGCCGTCAGCCCCAGCATTTT